The 5 T cell receptor beta chains reported below all come from one sample, sequenced in a study of cytomegalovirus exposure and HLA in healthy donors. PCR employed 60 Vbeta and 13 Jbeta primers. The method was immunoSEQ multiplex PCR; TCRdb's version includes in-frame clones alone and lacks a portion of them. The sample records roughly 150,000 clones, roughly 84% being singletons. Sequences were obtained from PBMCs. All receptors come from a boy aged 2 to 9 in good health and CMV-seronegative.

The CDR3 DNA follows: TGTGCCAGCAGTTCCGGGACAGGGGCTTGGGGTCAGCCCCAGCATTTT. Protein sequence: CASSSGTGAWGQPQHF. The chain has TRBV5-8 and TRBJ1-5, with 10 bases matching TRBD1. CDR3 length equals 16 residues. Losses at the gene ends were 5 bases for V and 6 bases for J; bases not matched to a gene: 11. Germline V gives CDR1 SGHTS, CDR2 YDEGEE.

This clone was observed a single time. J is TRBJ2-3 and V is TRBV30, with D unresolved. The V and J ends lost 3 bases and 0 bases respectively, with 10 bases between them. Germline V gene sequence: CDR1 GTSNPN, CDR2 SVGIG (reference sequence). This CDR3 spans 14 amino acids. CDR3 region: CAWSSDPSTDTQYF. The CDR3 nucleotides are TGTGCCTGGAGCTCAGATCCTAGCACAGATACGCAGTATTTT.

The sample holds one count of this clone. This CDR3 reads CASAYTPDSFNTDTQYF. CDR3 bases: TGTGCTAGTGCCTACACACCAGACAGTTTTAACACAGATACGCAGTATTTT. V and J are TRBV12-5 and TRBJ2-3; weak D call: TRBD1 (5 bases). Germline V gives CDR1 LGHNT, CDR2 FRNRAP. This CDR3 is 17 amino acids long. The V and J ends lost 7 bases and 2 bases respectively, with 22 bases between them. Combining the CDR3 with reference TRBV12-5 and TRBJ2-3 gives the whole variable domain DARVTQTPRHKVTEMGQEVTMRCQPILGHNTVFWYRQTMMQGLELLAYFRNRAPLDDSGMPKDRFSAEMPDATLATLKIQPSEPRDSAVYFCASAYTPDSFNTDTQYFGPGTRLTVL.

This chain uses TRBV15 with TRBJ2-3; 8 nucleotides line up with TRBD1. Germline V gene data show CDR1 as LNHNV and CDR2 as YYDKDF (reference sequence). The CDR3 length is 15 residues. V dropped 1 base and J dropped 2; count of bases not matched to a gene: 2. The CDR3 loop reads CATSRGQGFTDTQYF. Written as DNA, the CDR3 is TGTGCCACCAGCAGAGGACAGGGGTTCACAGATACGCAGTATTTT.

The genes are TRBV2 and TRBJ1-5, with 9 bases matching TRBD1. With 6 bases clipped from V and 5 bases from J, the junction kept 5 bases outside the gene matches. The CDR3 extends over 14 amino acids. Germline CDR1 SNHLY, CDR2 FYNNEI. The CDR3 coding sequence is TGTGCCAGCAGCCCTGACAGGGGGGATCAGCCCCAGCATTTT. Translating gives CASSPDRGDQPQHF.